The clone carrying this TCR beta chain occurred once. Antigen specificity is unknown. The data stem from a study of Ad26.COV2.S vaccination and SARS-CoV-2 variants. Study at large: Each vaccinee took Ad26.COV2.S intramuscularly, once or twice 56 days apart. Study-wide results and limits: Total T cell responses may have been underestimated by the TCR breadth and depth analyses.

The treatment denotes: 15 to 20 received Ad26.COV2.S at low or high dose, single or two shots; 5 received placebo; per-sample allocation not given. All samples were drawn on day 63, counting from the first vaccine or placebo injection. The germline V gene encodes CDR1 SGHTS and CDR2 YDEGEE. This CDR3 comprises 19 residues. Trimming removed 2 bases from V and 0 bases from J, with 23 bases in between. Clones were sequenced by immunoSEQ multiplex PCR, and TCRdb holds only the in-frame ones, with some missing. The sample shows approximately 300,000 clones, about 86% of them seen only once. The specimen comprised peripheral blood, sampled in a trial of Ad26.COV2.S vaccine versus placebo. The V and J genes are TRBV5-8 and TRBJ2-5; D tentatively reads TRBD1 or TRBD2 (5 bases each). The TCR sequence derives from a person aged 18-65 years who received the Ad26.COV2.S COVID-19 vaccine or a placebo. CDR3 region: CASSFSFYLGPINQETQYF. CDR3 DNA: TGTGCCAGCAGCTTTTCTTTCTACTTGGGACCGATTAACCAAGAGACCCAGTACTTC.